This entry lists 15 T cell receptor beta chains sequenced from one sample in a study of PD-L1 blockade in urothelial cancer. Measured with immunoSEQ multiplex PCR; TCRdb has only the in-frame clones, and not every one. The table has roughly 100,000 clones, less than 90% seen once. The time point: peripheral blood 6 weeks after treatment start. Sequences were derived from PBMCs, sampled around atezolizumab (anti-PD-L1) treatment. These receptors came from a man aged 65-85 years with urothelial cancer.

The chain combines TRBV9 with TRBJ1-1; 7 nucleotides agree with TRBD1. The V gene's germline CDR1 is SGDLS and CDR2 YYNGEE. Trimming took 3 bases from V and 0 from J; bases not matched to a gene: 5. The CDR3 totals 15 residues. This CDR3 reads CASSAVGGLNTEAFF. As DNA, the CDR3 is TGTGCCAGCAGCGCCGTAGGGGGCTTGAACACTGAAGCTTTCTTT.

J is TRBJ1-6 and V is TRBV6-1; D is ambiguous. The germline CDR1 and CDR2 sequences are MNHNS and SASEGT. The CDR3 consists of 12 residues. V was cut by 11 bases and J by 6 bases, with 11 bases left in between. The CDR3 is CASREGNSPLHF. The CDR3 DNA reads as TGTGCCTCGCGAGAGGGTAATTCACCCCTCCACTTT.

The V and J genes are TRBV27 and TRBJ2-1; 8 bases align to TRBD2. This CDR3 spans 15 amino acids. The J segment lost 6 bases and the V segment lost 5 bases, leaving 9 bases of the junction unmatched. Germline CDR1 MNHEY, CDR2 SMNVEV (reference sequence). The CDR3 protein is CASSPRGGTGNEQFF. The CDR3 DNA follows: TGTGCCAGCAGTCCACGGGGGGGGACTGGCAATGAGCAGTTCTTC.

This clone has a single count. This chain joins TRBV19 and TRBJ1-2, with D hard to call. Trimming shortened V by 4 bases and J by 3 bases, and 12 bases separated the two germline ends. Germline V CDR1 and CDR2: LNHDA, SQIVND (reference sequence). This CDR3 is 14 amino acids long. The CDR3 protein is CASSKEAGYYGYTF. The CDR3 bases are TGTGCCAGTAGTAAAGAGGCGGGCTACTATGGCTACACCTTC.

The chain carries TRBV23-1 and TRBJ2-7; 8 nucleotides agree with TRBD2. TRBV23-1 is sorted into the ORF group, with uncertain function. Germline trimming cut 6 bases from V and 0 bases from J; bases unmatched to any gene: 7. CDR3 length equals 15 residues. The CDR3 region is CASSAGGPSSYEQYF. The CDR3 region has the DNA TGCGCCAGCAGCGCGGGAGGACCAAGCTCCTACGAGCAGTACTTC.

V gene TRBV9 combines with J gene TRBJ2-7; tentative D call: TRBD1 (5 bases). The ends were cut back, 4 bases at V and 1 base at J, with 9 bases in the middle. Germline V gives CDR1 SGDLS, CDR2 YYNGEE. There are 13 residues in the CDR3. CDR3 coding DNA: TGTGCCAGCAGCTACGACAGTTCCTACGAGCAGTACTTC. This sequence encodes CASSYDSSYEQYF.

This clone was detected a few times. The chain uses TRBV19 and TRBJ1-2, with D unresolved. Trimming took 8 bases from V and 6 from J, leaving 13 bases between them. Germline V gives CDR1 LNHDA, CDR2 SQIVND (reference sequence). The CDR3 contains 12 residues. CDR3 DNA sequence: TGTGCCAGTTTTAACCGGGGTGATGGCTACACCTTC. This codes for CASFNRGDGYTF. The variable domain in full, with the rest retrieved from reference TRBV19 and TRBJ1-2, is DGGITQSPKYLFRKEGQNVTLSCEQNLNHDAMYWYRQDPGQGLRLIYYSQIVNDFQKGDIAEGYSVSREKKESFPLTVTSAQKNPTAFYLCASFNRGDGYTFGSGTRLTVV.

The gene calls are TRBV9 and TRBJ2-5; 7 nucleotides match TRBD2. Trimming cost V 2 bases and J 2 bases; bases outside gene matches: 6. This CDR3 spans 15 amino acids. Per the germline V gene, CDR1 is SGDLS and CDR2 is YYNGEE. The CDR3 DNA reads TGTGCCAGCAGCGTCACTAGCGACACACAAGAGACCCAGTACTTC. Protein: CASSVTSDTQETQYF.

The genes are TRBV2 and TRBJ2-3; tentative D call: TRBD2 (6 bases). The CDR3 is made up of 15 amino acids. The V gene lost 3 bases and the J gene lost 3 bases, with 13 bases spanning the gap. Germline V gene data show CDR1 as SNHLY and CDR2 as FYNNEI. Here the CDR3 reads CASSDFGRETDTQYF. CDR3 coding DNA: TGTGCCAGCAGTGACTTCGGGAGAGAAACAGATACGCAGTATTTT.

The chain is built from TRBV18 and TRBJ2-7, with D perhaps matching TRBD1 (6 bases). The CDR3 has 15 residues. Per germline, CDR1 KGHSH and CDR2 LQKENI. V lost 3 bases to trimming and J lost 0 bases, with 12 bases between them. CDR3 loop: CASSPGAGGSYEQYF. The CDR3 nucleotides are TGTGCCAGCTCACCGGGGGCCGGCGGCTCCTACGAGCAGTACTTC.

V and J are TRBV7-3 and TRBJ2-1; the match to TRBD2 covers 8 bases. Looked up from germline, CDR1 is SGHTA and CDR2 is FQGTGA. The CDR3 runs to 15 residues. The V segment lost 5 bases and the J segment 5 bases; nucleotides outside the gene matches: 8. CDR3: CASSPYGGVNNEQFF. CDR3 nucleotide sequence: TGTGCCAGCAGCCCCTACGGGGGGGTGAACAATGAGCAGTTCTTC.

The rearrangement links TRBV11-2 to TRBJ2-5; 8 bases are shared with TRBD2. The CDR3 consists of 17 residues. CDR1 and CDR2 from the germline V gene are SGHAT and FQNNGV. Trimming cost V 2 bases and J 4 bases; bases outside gene matches: 12. The CDR3 reads CASSLFKSTTSVETQYF. The DNA for the CDR3 is TGTGCCAGCAGCTTATTCAAGAGTACGACTAGCGTAGAGACCCAGTACTTC.

The table lists this clone with a count of one. CDR3 DNA sequence: TGTGCCAGCAGCTTAAGTCAGGGCCTGAACACTGAAGCTTTCTTT. This translates into CASSLSQGLNTEAFF. This chain uses TRBV7-2 with TRBJ1-1, with D tentatively TRBD1 (5 bases). This CDR3 has 15 amino acids. Germline CDR1 reads SGHTA; CDR2 reads FQGNSA. The V end lost 2 bases, the J end lost 0 bases, and 10 bases lay between the germline ends.

The V gene is TRBV2, the J gene TRBJ2-7, with 10 positions matching TRBD2. V shed 2 bases and J 2 bases; nucleotides not matched to a gene: 6. The CDR3 spans 16 residues. Germline CDR1 reads SNHLY; CDR2 reads FYNNEI. The chain's CDR3 is CASSEYVAGGAYEQYF. CDR3 bases: TGTGCCAGCAGTGAATACGTAGCGGGAGGTGCCTACGAGCAGTACTTC.

The rearrangement joins TRBV15 to TRBJ2-5, with D possibly TRBD2 on 5 matching bases. V gave up 5 bases and J gave up 5 bases, with 18 bases separating them. The CDR3 totals 15 residues. Per germline, CDR1 LNHNV and CDR2 YYDKDF (reference sequence). The CDR3 nucleotides are TGTGCCACCAGCCGCCGGGGTGGGTCATGGGAGACCCAGTACTTC. Its protein product is CATSRRGGSWETQYF.